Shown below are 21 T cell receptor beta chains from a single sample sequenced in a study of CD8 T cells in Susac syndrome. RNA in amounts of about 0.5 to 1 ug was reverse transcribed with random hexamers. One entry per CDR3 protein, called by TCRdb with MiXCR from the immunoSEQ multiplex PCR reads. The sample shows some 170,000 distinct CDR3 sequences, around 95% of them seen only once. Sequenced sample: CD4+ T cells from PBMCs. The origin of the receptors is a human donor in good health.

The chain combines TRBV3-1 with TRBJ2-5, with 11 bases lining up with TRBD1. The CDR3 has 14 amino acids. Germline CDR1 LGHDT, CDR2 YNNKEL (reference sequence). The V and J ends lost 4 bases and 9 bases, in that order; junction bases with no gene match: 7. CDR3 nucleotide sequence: TGTGCCAGCAGCCGGGGACAGGGGGAAGTGGCCCAGTACTTC. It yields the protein CASSRGQGEVAQYF.

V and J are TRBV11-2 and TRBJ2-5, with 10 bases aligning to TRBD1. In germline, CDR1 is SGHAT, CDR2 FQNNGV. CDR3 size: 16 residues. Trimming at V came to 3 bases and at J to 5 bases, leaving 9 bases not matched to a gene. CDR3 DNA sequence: TGTGCCAGCAGCTTTAAGCGGACAGGGGGTACGGAGACCCAGTACTTC. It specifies CASSFKRTGGTETQYF.

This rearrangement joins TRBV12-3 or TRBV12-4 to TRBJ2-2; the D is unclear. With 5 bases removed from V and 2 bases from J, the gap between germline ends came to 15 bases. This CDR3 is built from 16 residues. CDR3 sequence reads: CASSTPTGANTGELFF. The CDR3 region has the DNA TGTGCCAGCAGTACCCCGACTGGCGCCAACACCGGGGAGCTGTTTTTT.

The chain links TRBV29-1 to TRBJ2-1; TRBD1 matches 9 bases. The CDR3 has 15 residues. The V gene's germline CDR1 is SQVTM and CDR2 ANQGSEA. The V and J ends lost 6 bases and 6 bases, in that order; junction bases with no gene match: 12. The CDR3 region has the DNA TGCAGCGTGCCATGGGGGGGGACAGGGTCCAATGAGCAGTTCTTC. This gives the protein CSVPWGGTGSNEQFF.

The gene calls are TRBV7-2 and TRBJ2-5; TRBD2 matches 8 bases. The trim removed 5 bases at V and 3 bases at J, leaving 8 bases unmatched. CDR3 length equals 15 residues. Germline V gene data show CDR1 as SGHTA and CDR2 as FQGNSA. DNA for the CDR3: TGTGCCAGCAGCCGCTTAGGACTAGCAGAAGAGACCCAGTACTTC. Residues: CASSRLGLAEETQYF. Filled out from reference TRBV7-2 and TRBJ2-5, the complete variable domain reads GAGVSQSPSNKVTEKGKDVELRCDPISGHTALYWYRQSLGQGLEFLIYFQGNSAPDKSGLPSDRFSAERTGGSVSTLTIQRTQQEDSAVYLCASSRLGLAEETQYFGPGTRLLVL.

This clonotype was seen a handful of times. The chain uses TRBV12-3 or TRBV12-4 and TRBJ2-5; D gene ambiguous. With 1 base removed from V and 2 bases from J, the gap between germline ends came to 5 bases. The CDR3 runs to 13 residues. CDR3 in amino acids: CASSLVGQETQYF. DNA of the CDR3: TGTGCCAGCAGTTTAGTAGGGCAAGAGACCCAGTACTTC.

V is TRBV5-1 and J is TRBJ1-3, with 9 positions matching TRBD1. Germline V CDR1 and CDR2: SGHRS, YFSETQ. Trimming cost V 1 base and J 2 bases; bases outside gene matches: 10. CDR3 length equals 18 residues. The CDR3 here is CASSLNPGQGLAGNTIYF. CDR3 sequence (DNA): TGCGCCAGCAGCTTGAATCCGGGACAGGGTTTAGCTGGAAACACCATATATTTT.

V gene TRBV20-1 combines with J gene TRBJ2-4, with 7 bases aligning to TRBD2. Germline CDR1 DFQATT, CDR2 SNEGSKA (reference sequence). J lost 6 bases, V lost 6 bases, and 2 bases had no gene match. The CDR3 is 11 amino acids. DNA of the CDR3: TGCAGTGCGTGGGAGGGAAACATTCAGTACTTC. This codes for CSAWEGNIQYF.

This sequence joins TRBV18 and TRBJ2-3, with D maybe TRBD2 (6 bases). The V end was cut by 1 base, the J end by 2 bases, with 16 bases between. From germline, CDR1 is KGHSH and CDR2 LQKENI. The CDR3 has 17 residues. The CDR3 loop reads CASSPHLAGQATDTQYF. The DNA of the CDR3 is TGTGCCAGCTCACCACACCTTGCGGGGCAAGCCACAGATACGCAGTATTTT.

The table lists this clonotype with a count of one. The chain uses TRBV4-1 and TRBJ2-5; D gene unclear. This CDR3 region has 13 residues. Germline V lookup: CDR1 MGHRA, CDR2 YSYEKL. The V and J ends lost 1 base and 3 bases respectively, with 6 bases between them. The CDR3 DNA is TGCGCCAGCAGCCAAGCTCTAGAAGAGACCCAGTACTTC. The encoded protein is CASSQALEETQYF.

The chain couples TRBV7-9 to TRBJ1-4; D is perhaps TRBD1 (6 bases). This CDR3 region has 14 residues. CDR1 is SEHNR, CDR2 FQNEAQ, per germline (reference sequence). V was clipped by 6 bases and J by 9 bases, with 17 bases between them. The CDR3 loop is CASSLTGRWKKLFF. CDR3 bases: TGTGCCAGCAGTTTGACAGGCAGATGGAAAAAACTGTTTTTT. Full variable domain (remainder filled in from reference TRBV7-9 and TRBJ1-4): DTGVSQNPRHKITKRGQNVTFRCDPISEHNRLYWYRQTLGQGPEFLTYFQNEAQLEKSRLLSDRFSAERPKGSFSTLEIQRTEQGDSAMYLCASSLTGRWKKLFFGSGTQLSVL.

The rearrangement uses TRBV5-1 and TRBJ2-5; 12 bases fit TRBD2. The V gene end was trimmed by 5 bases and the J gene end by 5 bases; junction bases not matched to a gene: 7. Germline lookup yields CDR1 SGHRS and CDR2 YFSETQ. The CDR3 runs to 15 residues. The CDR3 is CASSRASGGAETQYF. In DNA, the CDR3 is TGCGCCAGCAGTAGGGCTAGCGGGGGGGCCGAGACCCAGTACTTC. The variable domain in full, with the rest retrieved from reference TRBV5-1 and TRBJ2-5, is KAGVTQTPRYLIKTRGQQVTLSCSPISGHRSVSWYQQTPGQGLQFLFEYFSETQRNKGNFPGRFSGRQFSNSRSEMNVSTLELGDSALYLCASSRASGGAETQYFGPGTRLLVL.

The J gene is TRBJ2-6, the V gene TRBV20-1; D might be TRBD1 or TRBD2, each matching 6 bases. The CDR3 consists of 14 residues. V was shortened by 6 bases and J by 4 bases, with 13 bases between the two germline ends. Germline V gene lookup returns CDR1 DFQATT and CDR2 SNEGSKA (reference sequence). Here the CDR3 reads CSAPWRGGANVLTF. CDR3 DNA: TGCAGTGCCCCGTGGAGGGGGGGGGCCAACGTCCTGACTTTC.

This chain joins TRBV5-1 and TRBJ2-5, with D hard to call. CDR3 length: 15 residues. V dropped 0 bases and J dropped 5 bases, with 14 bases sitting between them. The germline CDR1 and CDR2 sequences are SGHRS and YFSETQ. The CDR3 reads CASSLGAAPIETQYF. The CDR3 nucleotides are TGCGCCAGCAGCTTGGGGGCGGCGCCAATCGAGACCCAGTACTTC.

In DNA form, the CDR3 reads TGTGCCAGCGGGCAGGGCCTACCCTATGGCTACACCTTC. It codes for CASGQGLPYGYTF. The chain links TRBV2 to TRBJ1-2; TRBD1 might be the D (5 bases). The germline V gene has CDR1 SNHLY and CDR2 FYNNEI. V lost 8 bases to trimming and J lost 4 bases, with 14 bases between them. CDR3 length: 13 amino acids. Full variable domain (remainder filled in from reference TRBV2 and TRBJ1-2): EPEVTQTPSHQVTQMGQEVILRCVPISNHLYFYWYRQILGQKVEFLVSFYNNEISEKSEIFDDQFSVERPDGSNFTLKIRSTKLEDSAMYFCASGQGLPYGYTFGSGTRLTVV.

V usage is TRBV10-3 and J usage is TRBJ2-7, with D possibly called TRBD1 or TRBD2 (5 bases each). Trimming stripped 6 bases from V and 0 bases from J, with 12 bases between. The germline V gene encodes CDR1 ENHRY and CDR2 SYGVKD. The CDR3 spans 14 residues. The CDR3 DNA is TGTGCCATCAGCTCGGGGCAAAGCTCCTACGAGCAGTACTTC. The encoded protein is CAISSGQSSYEQYF.

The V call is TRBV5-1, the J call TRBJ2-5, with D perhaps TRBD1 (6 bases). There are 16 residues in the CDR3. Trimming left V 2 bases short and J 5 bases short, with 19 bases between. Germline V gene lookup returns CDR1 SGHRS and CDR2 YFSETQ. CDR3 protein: CASSLNRDDQSETQYF. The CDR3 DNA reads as TGCGCCAGCAGCTTAAACAGGGATGATCAATCGGAGACCCAGTACTTC.

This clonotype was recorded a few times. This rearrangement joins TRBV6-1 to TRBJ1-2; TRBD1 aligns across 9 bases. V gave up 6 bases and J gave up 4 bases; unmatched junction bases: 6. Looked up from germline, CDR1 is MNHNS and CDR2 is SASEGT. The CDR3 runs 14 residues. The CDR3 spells CASRQPGQGYGYTF. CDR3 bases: TGTGCCAGCAGGCAACCGGGACAGGGCTATGGCTACACCTTC.

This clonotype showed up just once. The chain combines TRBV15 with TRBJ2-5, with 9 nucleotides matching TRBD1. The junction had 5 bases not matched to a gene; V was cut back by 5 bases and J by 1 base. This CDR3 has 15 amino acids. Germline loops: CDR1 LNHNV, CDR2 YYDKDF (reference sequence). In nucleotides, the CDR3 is TGTGCCACCAGCCGGCGGACAGGGGTCCAAGAGACCCAGTACTTC. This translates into CATSRRTGVQETQYF.

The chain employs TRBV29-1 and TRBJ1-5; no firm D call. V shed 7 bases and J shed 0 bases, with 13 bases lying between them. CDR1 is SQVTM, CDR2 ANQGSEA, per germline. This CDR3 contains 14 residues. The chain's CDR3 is CSAQEIDSNQPQHF. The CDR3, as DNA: TGCAGCGCCCAAGAAATAGATAGCAATCAGCCCCAGCATTTT. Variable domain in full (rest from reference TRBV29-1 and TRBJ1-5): SAVISQKPSRDICQRGTSLTIQCQVDSQVTMMFWYRQQPGQSLTLIATANQGSEATYESGFVIDKFPISRPNLTFSTLTVSNMSPEDSSIYLCSAQEIDSNQPQHFGDGTRLSIL.

CDR3 sequence reads: CASSQPSGGEQYF. DNA for the CDR3: TGTGCCAGCTCCCAACCCTCCGGGGGCGAGCAGTACTTC. This chain connects TRBV18 to TRBJ2-7; D is perhaps TRBD2 (6 bases). With 6 bases removed from V and 6 bases from J, the gap between germline ends came to 15 bases. Germline CDR1 and CDR2: KGHSH and LQKENI. CDR3 length equals 13 residues.